Listed here is a single T cell receptor beta chain. Its matching antigen is unknown. TRB was amplified from about 250-500 ng of blood genomic DNA. The data originate from a study of T and B cells in COVID-19 patients. Study at large: COVID-19 patients gave peripheral blood either during active infection or after recovery. The recovered patients had mostly mild to moderate COVID-19 with outpatient management. Study outcomes and limitations: Highly clonal in active COVID-19, TRB repertoires exceeded healthy-donor diversity and richness at recovery.

Germline V gives CDR1 SGHRS, CDR2 YFSETQ. The CDR3 totals 13 residues. The V end was cut by 0 bases, the J end by 7 bases, with 11 bases between. Multiplex PCR with BIOMED2 TRB-A/B primer pools amplified TRB rearrangements. TCRdb used MiXCR to reprocess the multiplex PCR reads, holding one entry per CDR3 protein. The repertoire holds 15,000 or so distinct CDR3 sequences, over 25% seen once, with about 6.5% in the top ten. The chain is built from TRBV5-1 and TRBJ2-7, with a possible D match to TRBD2 (5 bases). Sequencing was carried out using blood. This clonotype originated in a human donor who had recovered from COVID-19. As DNA, the CDR3 is TGCGCCAGCAGCTTGGAGGCTAGAGGGGAGCAGTACTTC. This translates into CASSLEARGEQYF. Combining the CDR3 with reference TRBV5-1 and TRBJ2-7 gives the whole variable domain KAGVTQTPRYLIKTRGQQVTLSCSPISGHRSVSWYQQTPGQGLQFLFEYFSETQRNKGNFPGRFSGRQFSNSRSEMNVSTLELGDSALYLCASSLEARGEQYFGPGTRLTVT.